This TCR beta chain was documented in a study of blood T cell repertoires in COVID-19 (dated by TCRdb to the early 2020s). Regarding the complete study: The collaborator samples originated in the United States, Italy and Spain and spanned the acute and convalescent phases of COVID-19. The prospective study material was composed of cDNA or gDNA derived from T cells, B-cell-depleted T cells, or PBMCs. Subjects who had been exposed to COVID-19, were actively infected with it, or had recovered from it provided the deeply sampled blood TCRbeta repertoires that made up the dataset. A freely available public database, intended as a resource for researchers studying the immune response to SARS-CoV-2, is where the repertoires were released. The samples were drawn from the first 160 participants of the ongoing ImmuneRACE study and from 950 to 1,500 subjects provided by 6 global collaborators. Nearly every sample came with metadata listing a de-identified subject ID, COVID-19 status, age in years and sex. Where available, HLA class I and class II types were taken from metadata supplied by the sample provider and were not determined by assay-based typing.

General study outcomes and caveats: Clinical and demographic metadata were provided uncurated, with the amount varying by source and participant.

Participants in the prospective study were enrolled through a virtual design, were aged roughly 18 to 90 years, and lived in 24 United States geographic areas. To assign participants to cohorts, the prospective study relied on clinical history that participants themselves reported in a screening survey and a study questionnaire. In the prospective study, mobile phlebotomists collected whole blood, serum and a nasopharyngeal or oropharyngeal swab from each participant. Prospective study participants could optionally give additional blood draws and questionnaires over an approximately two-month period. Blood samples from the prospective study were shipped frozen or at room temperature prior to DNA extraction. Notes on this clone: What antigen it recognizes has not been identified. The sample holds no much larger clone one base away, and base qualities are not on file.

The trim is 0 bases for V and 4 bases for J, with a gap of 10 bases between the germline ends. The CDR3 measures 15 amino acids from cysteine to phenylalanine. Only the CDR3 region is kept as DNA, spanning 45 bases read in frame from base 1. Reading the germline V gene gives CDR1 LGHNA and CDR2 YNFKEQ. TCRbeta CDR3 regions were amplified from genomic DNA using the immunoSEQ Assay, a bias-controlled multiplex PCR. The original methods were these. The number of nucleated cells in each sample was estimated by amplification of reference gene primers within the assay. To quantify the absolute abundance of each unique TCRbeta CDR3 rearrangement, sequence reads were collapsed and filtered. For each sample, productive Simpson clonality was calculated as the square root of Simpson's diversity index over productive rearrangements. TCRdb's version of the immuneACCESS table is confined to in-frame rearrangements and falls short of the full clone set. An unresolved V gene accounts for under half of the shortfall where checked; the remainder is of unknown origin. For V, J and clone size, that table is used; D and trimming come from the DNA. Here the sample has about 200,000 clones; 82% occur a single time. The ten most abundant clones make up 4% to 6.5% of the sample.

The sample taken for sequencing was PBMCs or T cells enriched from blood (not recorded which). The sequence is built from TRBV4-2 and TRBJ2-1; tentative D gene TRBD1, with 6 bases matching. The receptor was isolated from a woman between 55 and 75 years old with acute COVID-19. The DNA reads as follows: TGTGCCAGCAGCCAAGATTTAGGGGGTTACAATGAGCAGTTCTTC. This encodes CASSQDLGGYNEQFF.